Described below is a single T cell receptor beta chain sequence and its context. The data derive from a study of blood T cell repertoires in COVID-19. The CDR3 loop spans 14 amino acids. V was clipped by 4 bases and J by 2 bases; unmatched bases: 4. The V gene's germline CDR1 is SGDLS and CDR2 YYNGEE. The assay was immunoSEQ multiplex PCR, and TCRdb's table has in-frame clones only and misses some. The repertoire includes tens of thousands of clones, 88% of them detected once, and nearly 45% sits in the top ten. Input material: peripheral blood. This sequence joins TRBV9 and TRBJ2-5; 8 nucleotides align to TRBD2. The receptor's source is a human donor in a cohort sampled during active COVID-19. The CDR3 coding sequence is TGTGCCAGCAGCACGGGACTAGGACAAGAGACCCAGTACTTC. Residues: CASSTGLGQETQYF. Full variable domain (remainder filled in from reference TRBV9 and TRBJ2-5): DSGVTQTPKHLITATGQRVTLRCSPRSGDLSVYWYQQSLDQGLQFLIQYYNGEERAKGNILERFSAQQFPDLHSELNLSSLELGDSALYFCASSTGLGQETQYFGPGTRLLVL.